This record covers a single T cell receptor (beta chain). What it recognizes is unknown. Sequenced by immunoSEQ multiplex PCR; TCRdb stores in-frame clones only, minus some. Of 130,000 to 150,000 clones in the sample, roughly 94% were seen once. This entry comes from a study of T cell responses to AZD1222 COVID-19 vaccine. General study findings and limits: Donors, mostly white British, included more females; clonal diversity was possibly underestimated.

CDR3 size: 13 residues. The V gene's germline CDR1 is PRHDT and CDR2 FYEKMQ (reference sequence). Trimming left V 5 bases short and J 3 bases short, with 9 bases between. This chain joins TRBV13 and TRBJ2-3; D remains ambiguous. The clonotype originates from an adult in good health. Sequenced material: peripheral blood, taken on day 0 of AZD1222 vaccination. DNA for the CDR3: TGTGCCAGCAGCCCTGCAACAACAGATACGCAGTATTTT. Protein: CASSPATTDTQYF.